This is a list of T cell receptor beta chains from one sample in a study of blood T cell repertoires in COVID-19. The data were produced by immunoSEQ multiplex PCR, yet TCRdb's version contains in-frame clones alone and is incomplete. The sample records about 250,000 clones, roughly 91% being singletons. Sample: PBMCs or T cells enriched from blood (not recorded which). The receptors derive from a man aged 35-49 years who had recovered from COVID-19. Each CDR3 is given with its conserved first and last residue. Each record gives: J gene, D gene, clone size, V gene, CDR3 DNA, CDR3 protein. The D gene is left open where the match is weak. Rows may omit the clone size; those that give it use once, few, many or a size class.

J: TRBJ1-2; D: NA; size: NA; V: TRBV6-5; DNA: TGTGCCAGCAAACAGGGAAATGGCTACACCTTC; CDR3: CASKQGNGYTF
J: TRBJ2-7; D: TRBD1; size: NA; V: TRBV10-2; DNA: TGCGCCAGCAGAGACAGGGGCAGCTCCTACGAGCAGTACTTC; CDR3: CASRDRGSSYEQYF
J: TRBJ1-1; D: NA; size: NA; V: TRBV11-2; DNA: TGTGCCAGCAGCTCCCTCGTGGGGGCGGCTGAAGCTTTCTTT; CDR3: CASSSLVGAAEAFF
J: TRBJ2-6; D: TRBD2; size: NA; V: TRBV4-3; DNA: TGCGCCAGCAGCCAAGAAGTTTATGTAGCGGGAAGCTCTGGGGCCAACGTCCTGACTTTC; CDR3: CASSQEVYVAGSSGANVLTF
J: TRBJ2-1; D: NA; size: NA; V: TRBV4-2; DNA: TGTGCCAGCAGCCAAGTGAGAAACAATGAGCAGTTCTTC; CDR3: CASSQVRNNEQFF
J: TRBJ1-1; D: NA; size: NA; V: TRBV6-5; DNA: TGTGCCAGCAGTCCCACCCCGGGGACTGAAGCTTTCTTT; CDR3: CASSPTPGTEAFF
J: TRBJ2-7; D: TRBD1; size: once; V: TRBV9; DNA: TGTGCCAGCAGCGTGGGACAGGGAAACTACGAGCAGTACTTC; CDR3: CASSVGQGNYEQYF
J: TRBJ2-1; D: TRBD2; size: NA; V: TRBV2; DNA: TGTGCCAGCAGTGGGAGACTAGCGGGGGCTCTCTACAATGAGCAGTTCTTC; CDR3: CASSGRLAGALYNEQFF
J: TRBJ1-1; D: TRBD1; size: NA; V: TRBV12-3/TRBV12-4; DNA: TGTGCCAGCAGCCGGGACAGGGGGCATGAAGCTTTCTTT; CDR3: CASSRDRGHEAFF
J: TRBJ2-5; D: TRBD1; size: NA; V: TRBV9; DNA: TGTGCCAGCAGCGTAGGACAGGGGGGAGAGACCCAGTACTTC; CDR3: CASSVGQGGETQYF
J: TRBJ2-3; D: TRBD1; size: NA; V: TRBV9; DNA: TGTGCCAGCAGCTCTCGACAGGGCGCTAGCACAGATACGCAGTATTTT; CDR3: CASSSRQGASTDTQYF
J: TRBJ2-2; D: TRBD2; size: NA; V: TRBV7-3; DNA: TGTGCCAGCAGCTTATCGGTCGAGCGGGAGCTTACCGGGGAGCTGTTTTTT; CDR3: CASSLSVERELTGELFF
J: TRBJ2-7; D: TRBD2; size: few; V: TRBV5-1; DNA: TGCGCCAGCAGCCATCCCTCATCTAGCGGCTCCTCCTACGAGCAGTACTTC; CDR3: CASSHPSSSGSSYEQYF
J: TRBJ2-3; D: NA; size: NA; V: TRBV6-5; DNA: TGTGCCAGCAGTATGGCACGTAACAGGGATACGCAGTATTTT; CDR3: CASSMARNRDTQYF
J: TRBJ2-1; D: NA; size: NA; V: TRBV11-3; DNA: TGTGCCAGCAGCTATAGCTGGGACAATGAGCAGTTCTTC; CDR3: CASSYSWDNEQFF
J: TRBJ2-1; D: TRBD2; size: NA; V: TRBV11-3; DNA: TGTGCCAGCAGCTCGCCTAGCGGACCTTACAATGAGCAGTTCTTC; CDR3: CASSSPSGPYNEQFF
J: TRBJ1-1; D: NA; size: NA; V: TRBV2; DNA: TGTGCCAGCAGTGAACGACGGGGGAACACTGAAGCTTTCTTT; CDR3: CASSERRGNTEAFF
J: TRBJ2-7; D: TRBD1; size: NA; V: TRBV7-2; DNA: TGTGCCAGCAGCTTACTCGGACAGGGGGCAAGGGAGCAGTACTTC; CDR3: CASSLLGQGAREQYF
J: TRBJ1-1; D: NA; size: NA; V: TRBV6-1; DNA: TGTGCCAGCAGTGAACCGGGTTTGAGAACTGAAGCTTTCTTT; CDR3: CASSEPGLRTEAFF
J: TRBJ1-2; D: TRBD1; size: NA; V: TRBV5-1; DNA: TGCGCCAGCAGCCCCGGGACAGGGTACGGCTACACCTTC; CDR3: CASSPGTGYGYTF
J: TRBJ1-1; D: TRBD1; size: NA; V: TRBV18; DNA: TGTGCCAGCTCACCAGGGACAGGAGGTGAAGCTTTCTTT; CDR3: CASSPGTGGEAFF
J: TRBJ1-1; D: TRBD1; size: NA; V: TRBV10-2; DNA: TGCGCCAGCAGTCCCGGGACAGGAATTGGCACTGAAGCTTTCTTT; CDR3: CASSPGTGIGTEAFF